These 19 T cell receptor beta chains were all obtained from the same sample, sequenced in a study of cytomegalovirus exposure and HLA in healthy donors. Researchers ran the PCR with 60 Vbeta and 13 Jbeta primers. Sequencing used immunoSEQ multiplex PCR; TCRdb keeps in-frame clones, though not all of them. Altogether around 250,000 clones are present, around 80% being singletons, with the ten largest covering about 7.5%. The sequenced sample was PBMCs. These receptors were taken from a woman in her sixties or seventies in good health and CMV-seropositive.

The chain carries TRBV27 and TRBJ1-1; the match to TRBD1 covers 9 bases. In germline, CDR1 is MNHEY, CDR2 SMNVEV (reference sequence). The CDR3 loop spans 15 amino acids. V dropped 7 bases and J dropped 1; count of bases not matched to a gene: 7. The CDR3 sequence: CASTRGDRENTEAFF. The DNA of the CDR3 is TGTGCCAGCACTCGAGGGGACAGGGAGAACACTGAAGCTTTCTTT.

The chain employs TRBV6-5 and TRBJ2-2, with TRBD1 matching 9 bases. CDR1 MNHEY and CDR2 SVGAGI come from the germline V gene. The CDR3 has 14 amino acids. V lost 10 bases and J lost 10; bases outside the gene matches: 13. CDR3 sequence (DNA): TGTGCCACAGGCTCACAGGGGGCGGTCGTGGAGCTGTTTTTT. This codes for CATGSQGAVVELFF.

The table lists this clone with a count of one. CDR3 in DNA: TGTGCCAGCAGCCAAGAGAACTCCTACAATGAGCAGTTCTTC. Its protein is CASSQENSYNEQFF. The chain employs TRBV28 and TRBJ2-1; no reliable D call. CDR1 MDHEN and CDR2 SYDVKM come from the germline V gene. V lost 6 bases to trimming and J lost 0 bases, with 9 bases between them. The CDR3 is 14 residues long.

This chain joins TRBV5-6 and TRBJ2-1, with 9 bases matching TRBD1. CDR3 length equals 16 residues. Germline loops: CDR1 SGHDT, CDR2 YYEEEE. The trim removed 4 bases at V and 2 bases at J, leaving 7 bases unmatched. CDR3 in amino acids: CASSRGDRGTYNEQFF. Here the CDR3 DNA reads TGTGCCAGCAGCCGGGGAGACAGGGGGACCTACAATGAGCAGTTCTTC.

This chain uses TRBV5-1 with TRBJ1-2; 10 bases are a match to TRBD1. The CDR3 loop spans 14 amino acids. Germline CDR1 and CDR2: SGHRS and YFSETQ. The junction had 7 bases not matched to a gene; V was cut back by 4 bases and J by 7 bases. The CDR3 reads CASSLRDRGGGYTF. The CDR3 nucleotides read TGCGCCAGCAGCCTCCGGGACAGGGGCGGTGGCTACACCTTC.

This clone was detected only a few times. V usage is TRBV4-2 and J usage is TRBJ1-4, with a possible D match to TRBD1 (6 bases). The CDR3 is 16 residues long. CDR1 is LGHNA, CDR2 YNFKEQ, per germline. V lost 1 base to trimming and J lost 2 bases, with 11 bases between them. CDR3 region: CASSQGPQGTNEKLFF. CDR3 DNA: TGTGCCAGCAGCCAAGGCCCCCAGGGGACTAATGAAAAACTGTTTTTT.

The chain uses TRBV7-9 and TRBJ1-5; D gene unclear. V dropped 1 base and J dropped 0 bases, with 10 bases sitting between them. CDR1 and CDR2 from the germline V gene are SEHNR and FQNEAQ (reference sequence). The length of the CDR3 is 16 residues. Here the CDR3 reads CASSLGTVRSNQPQHF. The CDR3 DNA is TGTGCCAGCAGCTTAGGGACTGTTCGTAGCAATCAGCCCCAGCATTTT. Full variable domain (outside the CDR3, taken from reference TRBV7-9 and TRBJ1-5): DTGVSQNPRHKITKRGQNVTFRCDPISEHNRLYWYRQTLGQGPEFLTYFQNEAQLEKSRLLSDRFSAERPKGSFSTLEIQRTEQGDSAMYLCASSLGTVRSNQPQHFGDGTRLSIL.

This clone was seen only once. This sequence joins TRBV5-1 and TRBJ2-1; 14 bases map to TRBD2. The CDR3 has 17 amino acids. Trimming cost V 4 bases and J 8 bases; bases outside gene matches: 11. The germline V gene has CDR1 SGHRS and CDR2 YFSETQ. The CDR3 region has the DNA TGCGCCAGCAGCCCTCCAGCCGGGACTAGCGGGAGTTATGAGCAGTTCTTC. Protein: CASSPPAGTSGSYEQFF.

Only a few counts were recorded for this clone. The CDR3 bases are TGTGCCAGCAGCTTTAACGGGCTAGCGGGATCCACAGATACGCAGTATTTT. The encoded protein is CASSFNGLAGSTDTQYF. The genes are TRBV5-4 and TRBJ2-3; 9 positions agree with TRBD2. This CDR3 has 17 residues. CDR1 is SGHNT, CDR2 YYREEE, per germline (reference sequence). The V and J ends lost 2 bases and 2 bases, in that order; junction bases with no gene match: 9.

This rearrangement joins TRBV5-6 to TRBJ1-2; D possibly corresponds to TRBD1 (6 bases). This CDR3 is 13 amino acids long. The V gene lost 4 bases and the J gene lost 4 bases, with 11 bases spanning the gap. From germline, CDR1 is SGHDT and CDR2 YYEEEE. CDR3 in DNA: TGTGCCAGCAGCGCCGACAGGATCTATGGCTACACCTTC. It codes for CASSADRIYGYTF. Variable domain in full (rest from reference TRBV5-6 and TRBJ1-2): DAGVTQSPTHLIKTRGQQVTLRCSPKSGHDTVSWYQQALGQGPQFIFQYYEEEERQRGNFPDRFSGHQFPNYSSELNVNALLLGDSALYLCASSADRIYGYTFGSGTRLTVV.

J is TRBJ1-2 and V is TRBV5-1; 9 bases fit TRBD1. CDR3 length: 14 amino acids. Germline values: CDR1 SGHRS, CDR2 YFSETQ. V was pared by 3 bases and J by 4 bases, with 4 bases of the junction left unmatched. The CDR3 nucleotides are TGCGCCAGCAGCTGGCCGGGACAGGGCTATGGCTACACCTTC. This codes for CASSWPGQGYGYTF.

The J gene is TRBJ1-3, the V gene TRBV4-1, with D perhaps matching TRBD1 (6 bases). The CDR3 spans 15 residues. In germline, CDR1 is MGHRA, CDR2 YSYEKL. V was trimmed by 4 bases and J by 0 bases, leaving 10 bases between them. This CDR3 is CASSRDTNSGNTIYF. The CDR3 DNA sequence: TGCGCCAGCAGCCGGGACACCAACTCTGGAAACACCATATATTTT.

This clone was seen more than once but under ten times. V is TRBV7-2 and J is TRBJ2-1, with 9 bases matching TRBD2. V was clipped by 0 bases and J by 8 bases; unmatched bases: 5. The CDR3 has 15 amino acids. The V gene's germline CDR1 is SGHTA and CDR2 FQGNSA. The CDR3 sequence: CASSLASGSAHEQFF. The CDR3 coding sequence is TGTGCCAGCAGCTTAGCTAGCGGGAGCGCTCATGAGCAGTTCTTC. The complete variable domain, with remaining parts taken from reference TRBV7-2 and TRBJ2-1, reads GAGVSQSPSNKVTEKGKDVELRCDPISGHTALYWYRQSLGQGLEFLIYFQGNSAPDKSGLPSDRFSAERTGGSVSTLTIQRTQQEDSAVYLCASSLASGSAHEQFFGPGTRLTVL.

The chain links TRBV7-2 to TRBJ1-2, with 7 nucleotides matching TRBD1. CDR3 length equals 14 residues. Germline V gene data show CDR1 as SGHTA and CDR2 as FQGNSA. The trim removed 5 bases at V and 5 bases at J, leaving 8 bases unmatched. The CDR3 DNA reads TGTGCCAGCAGCAAACGGACAGGTTATTATGGCTACACCTTC. Amino acid sequence: CASSKRTGYYGYTF.

DNA for the CDR3: TGTGCCAGCAGCCAACTAGCGTATGGGGCCTTTAGCACAGATACGCAGTATTTT. This translates into CASSQLAYGAFSTDTQYF. The chain carries TRBV14 and TRBJ2-3; TRBD2 might be the D (6 bases). The V end was cut by 2 bases, the J end by 0 bases, with 18 bases between. This CDR3 region has 18 residues. Germline V gives CDR1 SGHDN, CDR2 FVKESK.

This chain links TRBV5-1 with TRBJ2-7, with a possible D match to TRBD2 (5 bases). Trimming pared 1 base from V and 7 bases from J, leaving 18 bases between. This CDR3 has 15 amino acids. From germline, CDR1 is SGHRS and CDR2 YFSETQ. CDR3 coding DNA: TGCGCCAGCAGCTTGAGGGTCGAGGGTGGAAAAGAGCAGTACTTC. Translated, it gives CASSLRVEGGKEQYF.

This chain joins TRBV19 and TRBJ2-3; TRBD1 agrees at 7 bases. V lost 7 bases and J lost 1; bases outside the gene matches: 5. CDR3 length: 14 residues. Germline assignment: CDR1 LNHDA and CDR2 SQIVND (reference sequence). The CDR3 protein is CASTWDSRTDTQYF. Here the CDR3 DNA reads TGTGCCAGTACCTGGGACAGCCGCACAGATACGCAGTATTTT.

This rearrangement joins TRBV2 to TRBJ1-4; 7 positions match TRBD1. The length of the CDR3 is 15 residues. Per the germline V gene, CDR1 is SNHLY and CDR2 is FYNNEI. The ends lost 5 bases at V and 1 base at J; junction bases unmatched: 4. CDR3 sequence: CASSSRQGTNEKLFF. DNA of the CDR3: TGTGCCAGCAGTAGTCGACAGGGAACTAATGAAAAACTGTTTTTT.

CDR3 in amino acids: CAISDESSNQPQHF. CDR3 in DNA: TGTGCCATCAGTGATGAGTCCAGCAATCAGCCCCAGCATTTT. The chain employs TRBV10-3 and TRBJ1-5, with D unclear. This CDR3 comprises 14 residues. V was cut by 3 bases and J by 1 base, with 7 bases left in between. CDR1 is ENHRY and CDR2 is SYGVKD in the germline V gene.